The 10 T cell receptor beta chains below were found in one sample sequenced in a study of T cell responses to AZD1222 COVID-19 vaccine. Sequencing used immunoSEQ multiplex PCR; TCRdb keeps in-frame clones, though not all of them. The top ten hold around 1.9% of the sample, which has 120,000 to 150,000 clones, just over 90% seen once. This specimen consisted of peripheral blood, obtained on day 0 of AZD1222 vaccination. Receptor source: an adult in good health.

The J gene is TRBJ2-1, the V gene TRBV6-6; 10 bases line up with TRBD2. Trimming at V came to 5 bases and at J to 4 bases, leaving 8 bases not matched to a gene. The CDR3 totals 16 residues. Germline V gene data show CDR1 as MNHNY and CDR2 as SVGAGI (reference sequence). In DNA form, the CDR3 reads TGTGCCAGCAGTACCGCTAGCGGGGGACAGTACAATGAGCAGTTCTTC. This gives the protein CASSTASGGQYNEQFF.

V usage is TRBV11-3 and J usage is TRBJ2-7; possibly TRBD1 or TRBD2 for D (5 bases each). Trimming took off 3 bases at V and 1 base at J, with 7 bases between the two ends. The CDR3 spans 13 residues. The V gene's germline CDR1 is SGHNT and CDR2 YENEEA. The CDR3 DNA is TGTGCCAGCAGCTTGGGGGTATCCTACGAGCAGTACTTC. Translation gives CASSLGVSYEQYF.

The chain combines TRBV6-5 with TRBJ1-2; 9 bases are shared with TRBD1. V was clipped by 6 bases and J by 4 bases; unmatched bases: 6. The CDR3 runs 14 residues. Germline V gives CDR1 MNHEY, CDR2 SVGAGI. The CDR3, as DNA: TGTGCCAGCAGGCGCACGGGACAGGGCTATGGCTACACCTTC. It translates to CASRRTGQGYGYTF.

The rearrangement links TRBV27 to TRBJ1-2; 7 positions match TRBD1. Germline V gene data show CDR1 as MNHEY and CDR2 as SMNVEV (reference sequence). The CDR3 covers 14 residues. J lost 2 bases, V lost 4 bases, and 4 bases had no gene match. The CDR3 is CASSSTGQNYGYTF. CDR3 sequence (DNA): TGTGCCAGCAGTTCCACGGGACAGAACTATGGCTACACCTTC.

This chain joins TRBV24-1 and TRBJ1-5; D gene uncertain. Germline CDR1 KGHDR, CDR2 SFDVKD. CDR3 length equals 14 residues. Trimming removed 4 bases at V and 10 bases at J, with 16 bases between. CDR3 bases: TGTGCCACCAGTGAAGAGGACGGGGTTTACCCCCAGCATTTT. Its protein product is CATSEEDGVYPQHF.

This clone was seen once. The J gene is TRBJ1-3, the V gene TRBV12-3 or TRBV12-4; D might be TRBD1 (5 bases). V shed 5 bases and J shed 4 bases, with 9 bases lying between them. The length of the CDR3 is 13 residues. This CDR3 reads CASSRTWGNTIYF. The CDR3 DNA sequence: TGTGCCAGCAGTCGGACATGGGGAAACACCATATATTTT.

The V call is TRBV7-9, the J call TRBJ2-7; the D is unclear. Germline V gene sequence: CDR1 SEHNR, CDR2 FQNEAQ (reference sequence). This CDR3 contains 13 residues. Between the trimmed V and J ends, which lost 1 base and 7 bases, there was a span of 11 bases. The CDR3 nucleotides are TGTGCCAGCAGCTTAGAGACGGACGGGGAGCAGTACTTC. It is translated as CASSLETDGEQYF.

J is TRBJ1-2 and V is TRBV3-1 (or the pseudogene TRBV3-2); D is unresolved. Trimming removed 0 bases from V and 1 base from J, with 12 bases in between. This CDR3 is built from 16 residues. Germline-derived CDR1 and CDR2 are LGHDT and YNNKEL (reference sequence). This CDR3 reads CASSQDPGLFNYGYTF. The CDR3 bases are TGTGCCAGCAGCCAAGATCCCGGACTTTTTAACTATGGCTACACCTTC.

The rearrangement links TRBV30 to TRBJ1-1, with D hard to call. V was pared by 2 bases and J by 4 bases, with 17 bases between. The V gene's germline CDR1 is GTSNPN and CDR2 SVGIG (reference sequence). The CDR3 covers 15 residues. As DNA, the CDR3 is TGTGCCTGGAGTAAAAACGGACGGCGGGGCACTGAAGCTTTCTTT. This gives the protein CAWSKNGRRGTEAFF.

The chain is built from TRBV15 and TRBJ1-3; D uncertain. The CDR3 runs 14 residues. Germline lookup yields CDR1 LNHNV and CDR2 YYDKDF (reference sequence). V was cut by 3 bases and J by 2 bases, with 8 bases left in between. In nucleotides, the CDR3 is TGTGCCACCAGCAGGCCTGGGACTGGAAACACCATATATTTT. This gives the protein CATSRPGTGNTIYF.